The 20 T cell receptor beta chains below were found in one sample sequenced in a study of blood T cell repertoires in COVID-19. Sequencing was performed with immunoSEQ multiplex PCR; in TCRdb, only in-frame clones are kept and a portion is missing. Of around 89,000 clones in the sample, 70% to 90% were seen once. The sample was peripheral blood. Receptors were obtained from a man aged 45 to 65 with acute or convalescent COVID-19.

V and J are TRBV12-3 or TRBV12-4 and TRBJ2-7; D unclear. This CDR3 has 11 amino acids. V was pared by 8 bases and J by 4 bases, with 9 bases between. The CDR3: CASSNRYEQYF. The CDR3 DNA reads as TGTGCCAGCTCCAACAGATACGAGCAGTACTTC.

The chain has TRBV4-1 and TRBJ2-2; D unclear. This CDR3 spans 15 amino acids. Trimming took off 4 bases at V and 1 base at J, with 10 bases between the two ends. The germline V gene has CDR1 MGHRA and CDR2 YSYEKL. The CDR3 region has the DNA TGCGCCAGCAGCCCCCCGGGTGGGAACACCGGGGAGCTGTTTTTT. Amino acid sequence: CASSPPGGNTGELFF.

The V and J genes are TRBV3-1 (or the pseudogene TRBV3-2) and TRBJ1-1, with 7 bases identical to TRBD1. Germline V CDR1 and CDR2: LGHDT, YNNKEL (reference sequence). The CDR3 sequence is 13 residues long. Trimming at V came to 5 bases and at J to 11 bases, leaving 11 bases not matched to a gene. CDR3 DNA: TGTGCCAGCAGCTCGGACAGGACCTCCGGGGCTTTCTTT. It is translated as CASSSDRTSGAFF.

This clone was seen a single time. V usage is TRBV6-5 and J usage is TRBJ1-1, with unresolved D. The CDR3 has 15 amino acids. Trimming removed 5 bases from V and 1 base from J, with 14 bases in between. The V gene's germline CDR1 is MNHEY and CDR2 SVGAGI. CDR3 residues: CASSPSLTGNTEAFF. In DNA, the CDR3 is TGTGCCAGCAGTCCATCCCTGACGGGGAACACTGAAGCTTTCTTT.

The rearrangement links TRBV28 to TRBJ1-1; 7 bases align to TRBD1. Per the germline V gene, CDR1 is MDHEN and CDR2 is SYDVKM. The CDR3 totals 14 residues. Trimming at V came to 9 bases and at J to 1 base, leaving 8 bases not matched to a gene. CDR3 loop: CASILRTGNTEAFF. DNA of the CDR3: TGTGCCAGTATCTTAAGGACAGGGAACACTGAAGCTTTCTTT.

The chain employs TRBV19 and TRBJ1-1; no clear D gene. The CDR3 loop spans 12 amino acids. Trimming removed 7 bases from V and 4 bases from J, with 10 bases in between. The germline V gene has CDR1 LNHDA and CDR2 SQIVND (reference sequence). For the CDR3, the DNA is TGTGCCAGTAAAATCTCCCCCACTGAAGCTTTCTTT. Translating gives CASKISPTEAFF.

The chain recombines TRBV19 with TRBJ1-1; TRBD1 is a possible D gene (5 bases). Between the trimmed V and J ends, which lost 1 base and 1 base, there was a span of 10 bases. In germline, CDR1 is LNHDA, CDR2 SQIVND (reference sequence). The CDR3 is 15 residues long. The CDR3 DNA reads TGTGCCAGTAGTATAGGGGGGAGGGGGAACACTGAAGCTTTCTTT. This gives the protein CASSIGGRGNTEAFF. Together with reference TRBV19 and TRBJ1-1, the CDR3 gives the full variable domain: DGGITQSPKYLFRKEGQNVTLSCEQNLNHDAMYWYRQDPGQGLRLIYYSQIVNDFQKGDIAEGYSVSREKKESFPLTVTSAQKNPTAFYLCASSIGGRGNTEAFFGQGTRLTVV.

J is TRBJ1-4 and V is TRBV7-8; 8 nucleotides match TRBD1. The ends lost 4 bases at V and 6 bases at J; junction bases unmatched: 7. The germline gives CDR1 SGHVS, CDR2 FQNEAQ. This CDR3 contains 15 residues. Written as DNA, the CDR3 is TGTGCCAGCAGCTCTTCAGGGGGCTGGGATGAAAAACTGTTTTTT. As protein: CASSSSGGWDEKLFF.

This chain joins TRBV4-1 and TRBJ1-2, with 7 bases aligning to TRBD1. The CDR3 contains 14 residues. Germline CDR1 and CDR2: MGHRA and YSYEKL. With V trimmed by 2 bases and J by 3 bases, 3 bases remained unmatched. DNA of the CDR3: TGCGCCAGCAGCCAATCAGGGACAGACTATGGCTACACCTTC. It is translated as CASSQSGTDYGYTF.

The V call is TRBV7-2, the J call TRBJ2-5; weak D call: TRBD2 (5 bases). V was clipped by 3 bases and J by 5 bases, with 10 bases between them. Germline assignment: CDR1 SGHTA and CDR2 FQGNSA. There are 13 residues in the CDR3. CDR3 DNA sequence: TGTGCCAGCAGCTTTTCGCGAGGGGAGACCCAGTACTTC. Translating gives CASSFSRGETQYF.

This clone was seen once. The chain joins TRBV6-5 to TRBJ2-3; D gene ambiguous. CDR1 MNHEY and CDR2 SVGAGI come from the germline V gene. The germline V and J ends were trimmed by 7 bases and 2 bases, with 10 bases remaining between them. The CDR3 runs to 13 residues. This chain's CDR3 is CASTSLDTDTQYF. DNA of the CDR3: TGTGCCAGCACCAGTCTAGACACAGATACGCAGTATTTT.

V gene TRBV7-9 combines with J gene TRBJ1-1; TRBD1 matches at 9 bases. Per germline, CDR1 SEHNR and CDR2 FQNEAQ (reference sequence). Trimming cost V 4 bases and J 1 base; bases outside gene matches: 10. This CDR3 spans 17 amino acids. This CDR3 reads CASSSPGQGYSNTEAFF. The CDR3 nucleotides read TGTGCCAGCAGCTCGCCGGGACAGGGATATTCGAACACTGAAGCTTTCTTT.

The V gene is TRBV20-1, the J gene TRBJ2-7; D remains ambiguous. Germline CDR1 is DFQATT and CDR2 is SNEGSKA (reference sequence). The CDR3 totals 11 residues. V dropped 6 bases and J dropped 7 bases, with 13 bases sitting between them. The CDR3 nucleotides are TGCAGTGCCTCCATCCCCGGGGAGCAGTACTTC. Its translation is CSASIPGEQYF.

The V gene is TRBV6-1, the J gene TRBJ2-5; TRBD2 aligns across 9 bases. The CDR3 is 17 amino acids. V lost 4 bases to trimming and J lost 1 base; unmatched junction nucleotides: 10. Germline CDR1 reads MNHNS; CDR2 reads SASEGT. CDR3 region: CASSGGVAGAIQETQYF. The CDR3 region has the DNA TGTGCCAGCAGTGGGGGGGTAGCGGGGGCCATCCAAGAGACCCAGTACTTC.

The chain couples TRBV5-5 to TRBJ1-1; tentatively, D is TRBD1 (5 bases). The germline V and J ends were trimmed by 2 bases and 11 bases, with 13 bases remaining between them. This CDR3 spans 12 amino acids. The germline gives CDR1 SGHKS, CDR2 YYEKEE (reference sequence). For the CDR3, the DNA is TGTGCCAGCAGCTTCCTGGGACTGGAGGCTTTCTTT. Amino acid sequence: CASSFLGLEAFF.

CDR3 coding DNA: TGCGCCAGCAGCCCAGGGTTAGGGGCAATTTCACCCCTCCACTTT. Protein product: CASSPGLGAISPLHF. J is TRBJ1-6 and V is TRBV5-1; weak D call: TRBD1 (5 bases). Germline V lookup: CDR1 SGHRS, CDR2 YFSETQ. The CDR3 consists of 15 residues. Trimming stripped 4 bases from V and 9 bases from J, with 17 bases between.

CDR3 DNA: TGTGCCAGCAGCCCGGGACTAGCGGGGGGCCGACCCCGAGAGACCCAGTACTTC. This gives the protein CASSPGLAGGRPRETQYF. The rearrangement joins TRBV14 to TRBJ2-5; the match to TRBD2 covers 15 bases. The CDR3 loop spans 18 amino acids. Germline assignment: CDR1 SGHDN and CDR2 FVKESK. The ends lost 4 bases at V and 4 bases at J; junction bases unmatched: 10.

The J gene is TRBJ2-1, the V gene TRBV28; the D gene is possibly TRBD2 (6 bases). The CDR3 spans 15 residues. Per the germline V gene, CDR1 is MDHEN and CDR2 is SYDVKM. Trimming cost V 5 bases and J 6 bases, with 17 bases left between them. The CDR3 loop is CASSLPTRWGNEQFF. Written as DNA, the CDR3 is TGTGCCAGCAGTCTCCCGACTAGGTGGGGCAATGAGCAGTTCTTC.

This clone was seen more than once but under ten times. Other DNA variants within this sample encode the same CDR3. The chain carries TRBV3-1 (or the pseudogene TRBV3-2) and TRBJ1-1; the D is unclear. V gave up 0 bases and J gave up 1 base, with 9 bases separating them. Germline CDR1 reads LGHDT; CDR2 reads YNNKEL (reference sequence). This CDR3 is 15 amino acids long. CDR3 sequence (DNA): TGTGCCAGCAGCCAAGATTCTGGCAGGAACACTGAAGCTTTCTTT. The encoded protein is CASSQDSGRNTEAFF.

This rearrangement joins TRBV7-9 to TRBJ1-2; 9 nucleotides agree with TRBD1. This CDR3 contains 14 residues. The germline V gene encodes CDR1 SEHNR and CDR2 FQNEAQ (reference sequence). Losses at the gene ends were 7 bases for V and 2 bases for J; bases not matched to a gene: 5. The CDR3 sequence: CASNPGQGNYGYTF. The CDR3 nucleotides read TGTGCCAGCAACCCGGGACAGGGAAACTATGGCTACACCTTC.